This passage covers 4 T cell receptor beta chains from one sample sequenced in a study of radiotherapy plus CTLA-4 blockade in lung cancer. The method was immunoSEQ multiplex PCR; TCRdb's version includes in-frame clones alone and lacks a portion of them. The sample records about 98,000 clones, 75% to 85% being singletons. The material sequenced was peripheral blood, taken from a patient treated with radiotherapy plus ipilimumab. These TCRs come from a human donor with non-small cell lung cancer who had a partial response to radiotherapy plus ipilimumab.

The chain combines TRBV19 with TRBJ1-1; tentative D call: TRBD1 (5 bases). The CDR3 is 14 amino acids. In germline, CDR1 is LNHDA, CDR2 SQIVND (reference sequence). The V gene lost 3 bases and the J gene lost 5 bases, with 13 bases spanning the gap. CDR3 region: CASSIRQGGTEAFF. CDR3 nucleotides: TGTGCCAGTAGTATTAGGCAGGGAGGGACTGAAGCTTTCTTT. The full variable domain, completed using reference TRBV19 and TRBJ1-1, is DGGITQSPKYLFRKEGQNVTLSCEQNLNHDAMYWYRQDPGQGLRLIYYSQIVNDFQKGDIAEGYSVSREKKESFPLTVTSAQKNPTAFYLCASSIRQGGTEAFFGQGTRLTVV.

DNA of the CDR3: TGTGCCAGCAGCGTAGCGATAGGGGCGAGCGCTGAAGCTTTCTTT. Protein sequence: CASSVAIGASAEAFF. This chain links TRBV9 with TRBJ1-1; the D gene is possibly TRBD1 (5 bases). Germline values: CDR1 SGDLS, CDR2 YYNGEE. CDR3 length: 15 residues. V lost 0 bases to trimming and J lost 6 bases, with 15 bases between them.

The V call is TRBV7-9, the J call TRBJ1-1; 9 nucleotides line up with TRBD1. With V trimmed by 1 base and J by 11 bases, 5 bases remained unmatched. Germline V gives CDR1 SEHNR, CDR2 FQNEAQ (reference sequence). There are 13 residues in the CDR3. CDR3 amino acids: CASSLDGTGLAFF. As DNA, the CDR3 is TGTGCCAGCAGCTTAGACGGGACAGGGTTGGCTTTCTTT.

This clone was found a few times. The gene calls are TRBV15 and TRBJ1-1, with D unclear. Trimming took 5 bases from V and 4 from J, leaving 5 bases between them. CDR3 length equals 11 residues. From germline, CDR1 is LNHNV and CDR2 YYDKDF (reference sequence). The CDR3 nucleotides read TGTGCCACCAGCTATAGCACTGAAGCTTTCTTT. Protein sequence: CATSYSTEAFF.